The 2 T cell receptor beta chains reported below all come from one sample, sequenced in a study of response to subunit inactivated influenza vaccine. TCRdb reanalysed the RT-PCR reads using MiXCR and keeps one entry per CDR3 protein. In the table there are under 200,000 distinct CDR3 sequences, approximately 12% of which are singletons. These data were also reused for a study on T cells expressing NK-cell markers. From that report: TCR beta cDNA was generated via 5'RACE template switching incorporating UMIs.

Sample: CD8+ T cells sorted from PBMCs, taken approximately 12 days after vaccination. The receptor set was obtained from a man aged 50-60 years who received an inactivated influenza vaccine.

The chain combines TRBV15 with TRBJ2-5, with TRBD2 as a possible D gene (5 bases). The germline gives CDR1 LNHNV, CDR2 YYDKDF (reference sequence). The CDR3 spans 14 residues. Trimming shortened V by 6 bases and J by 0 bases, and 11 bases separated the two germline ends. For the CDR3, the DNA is TGTGCCACCAGTCCCGCGGAGGACCAAGAGACCCAGTACTTC. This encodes CATSPAEDQETQYF.

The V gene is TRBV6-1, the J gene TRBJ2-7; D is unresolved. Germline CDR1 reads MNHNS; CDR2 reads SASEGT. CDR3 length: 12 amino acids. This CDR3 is CVSRWQQYEQYF. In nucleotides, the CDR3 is TGTGTCAGTCGTTGGCAGCAGTACGAGCAGTACTTC.